Presented here are 3 T cell receptor beta chains from one specimen sequenced in a study of T cells after yellow fever vaccination. MiXCR was run by TCRdb on the 5' RACE reads, yielding one entry per CDR3 protein. The sample lists 250,000 or so distinct CDR3 sequences; 3.6% were seen once. The material sequenced was PBMCs, taken 15 days after the yellow fever booster vaccination. The receptors here all came from a man between 18 and 29 years old who received the YFV17D yellow fever vaccine.

There are many counts of this clonotype. The CDR3 DNA sequence: TGCAGTGCTACCCCGGCAGGGCGCTCACGTAATTCACCCCTCCACTTT. Translated: CSATPAGRSRNSPLHF. This chain joins TRBV20-1 and TRBJ1-6, with TRBD1 as a possible D gene (5 bases). V was shortened by 4 bases and J by 6 bases, with 19 bases between the two germline ends. The CDR3 runs 16 residues. Germline values: CDR1 DFQATT, CDR2 SNEGSKA (reference sequence).

This clonotype came up many times. The V gene is TRBV27, the J gene TRBJ1-5, with D unresolved. The germline V and J ends were trimmed by 3 bases and 5 bases, with 11 bases remaining between them. The germline V gene encodes CDR1 MNHEY and CDR2 SMNVEV (reference sequence). The CDR3 sequence is 14 residues long. The CDR3 sequence: CASSFSGDYQPQHF. In DNA form, the CDR3 reads TGTGCCAGCAGTTTCTCCGGAGACTATCAGCCCCAGCATTTT.

This clonotype was counted ten times or more. This chain uses TRBV9 with TRBJ2-3; D gene ambiguous. Trimming took 0 bases from V and 1 from J, leaving 12 bases between them. From germline, CDR1 is SGDLS and CDR2 YYNGEE. This CDR3 is 16 amino acids long. Here the CDR3 DNA reads TGTGCCAGCAGCGTAGCTTGGCATGGGGGCACAGATACGCAGTATTTT. Protein: CASSVAWHGGTDTQYF. The full variable domain, its missing parts supplied by reference TRBV9 and TRBJ2-3, is DSGVTQTPKHLITATGQRVTLRCSPRSGDLSVYWYQQSLDQGLQFLIQYYNGEERAKGNILERFSAQQFPDLHSELNLSSLELGDSALYFCASSVAWHGGTDTQYFGPGTRLTVL.